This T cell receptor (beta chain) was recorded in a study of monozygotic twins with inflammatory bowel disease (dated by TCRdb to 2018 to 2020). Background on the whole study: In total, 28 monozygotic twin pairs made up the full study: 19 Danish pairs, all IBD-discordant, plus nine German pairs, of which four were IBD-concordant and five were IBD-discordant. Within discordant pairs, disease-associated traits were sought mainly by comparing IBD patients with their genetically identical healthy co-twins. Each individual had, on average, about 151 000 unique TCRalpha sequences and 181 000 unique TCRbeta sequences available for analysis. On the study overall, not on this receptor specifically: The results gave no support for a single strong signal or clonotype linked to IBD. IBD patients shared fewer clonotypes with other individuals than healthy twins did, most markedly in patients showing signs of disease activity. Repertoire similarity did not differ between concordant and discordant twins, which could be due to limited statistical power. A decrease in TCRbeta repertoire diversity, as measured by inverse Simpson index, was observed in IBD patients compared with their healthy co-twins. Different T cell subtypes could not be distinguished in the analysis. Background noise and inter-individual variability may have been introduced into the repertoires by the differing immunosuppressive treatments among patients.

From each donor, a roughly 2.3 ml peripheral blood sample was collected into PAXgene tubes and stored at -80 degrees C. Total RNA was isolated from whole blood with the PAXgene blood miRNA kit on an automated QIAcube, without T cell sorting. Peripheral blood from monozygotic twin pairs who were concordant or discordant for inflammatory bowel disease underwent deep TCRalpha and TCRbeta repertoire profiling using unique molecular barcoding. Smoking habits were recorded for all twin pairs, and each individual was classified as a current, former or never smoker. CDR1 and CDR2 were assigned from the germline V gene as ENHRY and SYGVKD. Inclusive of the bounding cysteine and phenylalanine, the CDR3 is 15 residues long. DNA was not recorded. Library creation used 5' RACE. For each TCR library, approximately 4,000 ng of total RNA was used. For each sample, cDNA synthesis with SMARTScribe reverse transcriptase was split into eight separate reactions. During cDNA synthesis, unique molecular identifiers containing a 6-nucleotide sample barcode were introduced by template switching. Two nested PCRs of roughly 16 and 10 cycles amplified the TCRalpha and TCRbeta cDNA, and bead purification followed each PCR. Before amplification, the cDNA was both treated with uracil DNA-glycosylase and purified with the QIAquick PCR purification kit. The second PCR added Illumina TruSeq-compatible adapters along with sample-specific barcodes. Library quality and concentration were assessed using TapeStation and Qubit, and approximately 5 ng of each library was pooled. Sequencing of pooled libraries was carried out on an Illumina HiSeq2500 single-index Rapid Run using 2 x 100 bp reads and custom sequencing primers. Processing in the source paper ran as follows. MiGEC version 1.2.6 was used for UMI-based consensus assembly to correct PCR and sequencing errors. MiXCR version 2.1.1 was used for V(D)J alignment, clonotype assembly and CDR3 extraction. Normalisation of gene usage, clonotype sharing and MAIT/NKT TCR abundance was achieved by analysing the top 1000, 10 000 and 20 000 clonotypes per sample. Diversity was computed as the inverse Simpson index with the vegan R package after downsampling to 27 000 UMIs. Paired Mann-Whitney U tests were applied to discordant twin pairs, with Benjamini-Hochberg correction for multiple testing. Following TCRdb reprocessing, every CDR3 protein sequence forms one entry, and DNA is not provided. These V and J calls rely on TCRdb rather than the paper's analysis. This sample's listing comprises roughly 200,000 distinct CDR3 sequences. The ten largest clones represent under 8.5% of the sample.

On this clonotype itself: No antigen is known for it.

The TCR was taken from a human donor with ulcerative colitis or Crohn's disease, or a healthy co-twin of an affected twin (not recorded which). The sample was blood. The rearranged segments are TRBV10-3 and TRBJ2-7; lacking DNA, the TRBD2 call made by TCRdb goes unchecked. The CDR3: CAIGRRGDPSYEQYF.